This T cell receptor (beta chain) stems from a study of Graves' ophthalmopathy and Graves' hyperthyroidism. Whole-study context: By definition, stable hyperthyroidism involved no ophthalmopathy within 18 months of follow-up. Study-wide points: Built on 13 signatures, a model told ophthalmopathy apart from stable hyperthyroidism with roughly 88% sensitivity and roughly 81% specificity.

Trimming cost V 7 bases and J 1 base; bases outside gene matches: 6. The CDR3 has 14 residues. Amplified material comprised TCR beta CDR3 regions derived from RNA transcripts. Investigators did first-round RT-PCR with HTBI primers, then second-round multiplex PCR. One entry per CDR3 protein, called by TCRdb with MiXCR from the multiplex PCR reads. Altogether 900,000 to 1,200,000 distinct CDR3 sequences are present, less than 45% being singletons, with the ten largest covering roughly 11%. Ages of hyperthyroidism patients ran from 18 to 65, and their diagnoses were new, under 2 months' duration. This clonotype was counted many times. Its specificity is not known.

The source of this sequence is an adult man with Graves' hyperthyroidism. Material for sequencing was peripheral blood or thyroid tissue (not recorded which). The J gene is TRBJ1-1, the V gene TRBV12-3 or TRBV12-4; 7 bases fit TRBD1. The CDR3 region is CASTLGQKNTEAFF. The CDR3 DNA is TGTGCCAGCACCCTGGGACAGAAGAACACTGAAGCTTTCTTT.